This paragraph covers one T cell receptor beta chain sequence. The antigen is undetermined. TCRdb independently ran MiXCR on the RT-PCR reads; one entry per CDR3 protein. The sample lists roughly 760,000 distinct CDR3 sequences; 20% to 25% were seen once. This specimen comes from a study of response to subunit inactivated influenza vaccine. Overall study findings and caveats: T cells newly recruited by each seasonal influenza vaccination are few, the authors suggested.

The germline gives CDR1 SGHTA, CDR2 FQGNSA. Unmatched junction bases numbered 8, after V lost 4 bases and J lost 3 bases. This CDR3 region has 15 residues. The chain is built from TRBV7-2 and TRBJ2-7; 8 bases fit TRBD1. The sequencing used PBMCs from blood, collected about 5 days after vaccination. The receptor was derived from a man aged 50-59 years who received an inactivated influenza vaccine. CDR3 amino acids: CASSSRTGPIYEQYF. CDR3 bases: TGTGCCAGCAGCTCGCGGACAGGGCCAATCTACGAGCAGTACTTC.